A selection of T cell receptor beta chains follows, all from one sample in a study of response to subunit inactivated influenza vaccine. Each CDR3 protein gets one entry after TCRdb re-called the RT-PCR reads with MiXCR. Of some 550,000 distinct CDR3 sequences in the sample, roughly a quarter are singletons; the top ten hold around 2.8%. This same sample was also taken into another study, of T cells expressing NK-cell markers.

The material sequenced was CD4+ T cells sorted from PBMCs, taken 11 to 12 days after vaccination. The source is a man aged 45-60 years who received an inactivated influenza vaccine. The CDR3 runs from the conserved cysteine through the conserved F or W. A D gene is named only where the DNA matches it firmly. Some rows have no size entry. The others give once, few or many, or a class for an expanded clone.

d_gene	abundance	v_gene	len	j_gene	CDR3aa	CDR3nt
TRBD2	-	TRBV5-1	16	TRBJ2-3	CASSLETSGPTDTQYF	TGCGCCAGCAGCTTGGAGACTAGCGGGCCCACAGATACGCAGTATTTT
-	-	TRBV7-2	12	TRBJ2-3	CASSLGATTQYF	TGTGCCAGCAGCTTAGGTGCTACTACGCAGTATTTT
TRBD2	few	TRBV7-2	15	TRBJ2-3	CASIPSGGRTDTQYF	TGTGCCAGCATTCCTAGCGGGGGGCGCACAGATACGCAGTATTTT
-	few	TRBV5-1	15	TRBJ2-3	CASSLATDRGDTQYF	TGCGCCAGCAGCTTGGCAACAGATAGGGGAGATACGCAGTATTTT
-	few	TRBV20-1	14	TRBJ2-5	CSARDYPEAETQYF	TGCAGTGCTAGAGATTACCCAGAGGCGGAGACCCAGTACTTC
-	-	TRBV28	14	TRBJ2-7	CASDGSQFSYEQYF	TGTGCCAGTGATGGCTCACAGTTCTCCTACGAGCAGTACTTC
-	few	TRBV4-3	18	TRBJ2-2	CASSQDLDWGLNTGELFF	TGCGCCAGCAGCCAAGATCTAGATTGGGGTTTGAACACCGGGGAGCTGTTTTTT
-	few	TRBV4-1	15	TRBJ1-2	CASSQDSMGNYGYTF	TGCGCCAGCAGCCAAGATAGTATGGGAAACTATGGCTACACCTTC
-	few	TRBV20-1	14	TRBJ2-7	CSASKGWDSYEQYF	TGCAGTGCTAGTAAAGGTTGGGACTCCTACGAGCAGTACTTC
TRBD2	-	TRBV6-2/TRBV6-3	17	TRBJ2-5	CASSYSWTSGHQETQYF	TGTGCCAGCAGTTACTCCTGGACTAGCGGGCACCAAGAGACCCAGTACTTC
-	few	TRBV7-2	16	TRBJ2-5	CASRPDSLSYQETQYF	TGTGCCAGCAGACCCGACAGCCTATCGTACCAAGAGACCCAGTACTTC
TRBD2	-	TRBV5-1	16	TRBJ2-1	CASSSSGTSGGNEQFF	TGCGCCAGCAGCTCTTCCGGGACTAGCGGAGGGAATGAGCAGTTCTTC
TRBD1	few	TRBV3-1	15	TRBJ1-2	CASSQGTGGFYGYTF	TGTGCCAGCAGCCAGGGGACAGGGGGCTTCTATGGCTACACCTTC
TRBD1	-	TRBV29-1	13	TRBJ2-7	CSFAGTGVHEQYF	TGCAGCTTCGCCGGGACAGGGGTCCACGAGCAGTACTTC
-	-	TRBV9	16	TRBJ2-6	CASSSRRNSGANVLTF	TGTGCCAGCAGCTCTCGACGGAACTCTGGGGCCAACGTCCTGACTTTC
TRBD1	few	TRBV10-3	14	TRBJ2-5	CAISAGTGEETQYF	TGTGCCATCAGTGCCGGGACAGGGGAAGAGACCCAGTACTTC
-	-	TRBV27	15	TRBJ1-6	CASRTGSSYNSPLHF	TGTGCCAGCAGAACAGGGAGCTCCTATAATTCACCCCTCCACTTT
-	few	TRBV5-1	15	TRBJ2-5	CASSLEGSRSETQYF	TGCGCCAGCAGCTTGGAAGGTAGCCGCTCAGAGACCCAGTACTTC
-	few	TRBV4-2	14	TRBJ2-5	CASSQGTHGETQYF	TGTGCCAGCAGCCAAGGTACTCACGGAGAGACCCAGTACTTC
-	-	TRBV6-2/TRBV6-3	14	TRBJ2-5	CASSYSKPAETQYF	TGTGCCAGCAGTTACTCGAAGCCAGCAGAGACCCAGTACTTC
-	few	TRBV20-1	14	TRBJ2-7	CSARGLARSYEQYF	TGCAGTGCTAGAGGCCTTGCCCGTTCCTACGAGCAGTACTTC
TRBD2	-	TRBV4-2	17	TRBJ2-5	CASSQDPGLAGYGDQYF	TGTGCCAGCAGCCAAGATCCAGGACTAGCGGGTTACGGGGACCAGTACTTC
-	-	TRBV4-3	16	TRBJ2-2	CASSQRGMTNTGELFF	TGCGCCAGCAGCCAACGAGGGATGACCAACACCGGGGAGCTGTTTTTT